Shown below are 27 T cell receptor beta chains from a single sample sequenced in a study of blood T cell repertoires in COVID-19. Sequencing used immunoSEQ multiplex PCR; TCRdb keeps in-frame clones, though not all of them. The sample lists about 260,000 clones, more than 85% occurring once. Material for sequencing was peripheral blood. Every receptor here comes from a person aged 18-29 years with COVID-19, enrolled during active disease.

The chain has TRBV30 and TRBJ1-5; TRBD1 aligns across 9 bases. Germline V CDR1 and CDR2: GTSNPN, SVGIG (reference sequence). Trimming removed 2 bases from V and 3 bases from J; junction bases left unmatched: 5. The CDR3 runs to 15 residues. The CDR3 spells CAWSRDRAVNQPQHF. The CDR3 nucleotides read TGTGCCTGGAGTCGGGACAGGGCGGTCAATCAGCCCCAGCATTTT.

This chain uses TRBV28 with TRBJ1-1; tentative D call: TRBD1 (5 bases). CDR1 and CDR2 (germline): MDHEN, SYDVKM. This CDR3 is 12 amino acids long. V was trimmed by 6 bases and J by 8 bases, leaving 13 bases between them. CDR3 region: CASRVGGTEAFF. In DNA, the CDR3 is TGTGCCAGCAGAGTTGGCGGGACCGAAGCTTTCTTT.

The rearrangement joins TRBV19 to TRBJ1-6; 9 nucleotides agree with TRBD1. Germline V CDR1 and CDR2: LNHDA, SQIVND (reference sequence). Losses at the gene ends were 6 bases for V and 10 bases for J; bases not matched to a gene: 10. The CDR3 has 15 amino acids. CDR3 sequence: CASRTQGAGGSPLHF. CDR3 in DNA: TGTGCCAGTAGGACACAGGGGGCTGGCGGATCACCCCTCCACTTT.

The rearrangement links TRBV27 to TRBJ2-3; 7 bases match TRBD1. Losses at the gene ends were 5 bases for V and 1 base for J; bases not matched to a gene: 6. Germline V CDR1 and CDR2: MNHEY, SMNVEV (reference sequence). The CDR3 is made up of 15 amino acids. The CDR3 region has the DNA TGTGCCAGCAGTAGATGGACAGGCGGCACAGATACGCAGTATTTT. Protein product: CASSRWTGGTDTQYF.

This chain uses TRBV19 with TRBJ2-7; the D gene is possibly TRBD1 (6 bases). The CDR3 spans 15 residues. Trimming stripped 3 bases from V and 0 bases from J, with 12 bases between. CDR1 is LNHDA and CDR2 is SQIVND in the germline V gene (reference sequence). This CDR3 is CASSIYTGSSYEQYF. The DNA for the CDR3 is TGTGCCAGTAGTATTTATACAGGGAGCTCCTACGAGCAGTACTTC. Drawing the rest from reference TRBV19 and TRBJ2-7, the complete variable domain is DGGITQSPKYLFRKEGQNVTLSCEQNLNHDAMYWYRQDPGQGLRLIYYSQIVNDFQKGDIAEGYSVSREKKESFPLTVTSAQKNPTAFYLCASSIYTGSSYEQYFGPGTRLTVT.

This clone appeared once. The V and J genes are TRBV6-5 and TRBJ1-1, with D possibly TRBD1 on 5 matching bases. Deletions cut 0 bases from V and 0 bases from J, with 8 bases between. The germline V gene has CDR1 MNHEY and CDR2 SVGAGI. CDR3 size: 15 residues. The CDR3 sequence is CASSYSRQLNTEAFF. The CDR3 nucleotides are TGTGCCAGCAGTTACTCGAGACAGTTGAACACTGAAGCTTTCTTT.

This chain uses TRBV27 with TRBJ2-3; D ambiguous. CDR3 size: 15 residues. Trimming took 3 bases from V and 0 from J, leaving 10 bases between them. Germline values: CDR1 MNHEY, CDR2 SMNVEV (reference sequence). The CDR3 loop is CASSLGHPSTDTQYF. Here the CDR3 DNA reads TGTGCCAGCAGTTTGGGCCACCCCAGCACAGATACGCAGTATTTT.

Regarding this clone: Other DNA sequences of this sample code for an identical CDR3. The CDR3 sequence is CASSLGGSYEQYF. As DNA, the CDR3 is TGTGCCAGCAGCTTGGGGGGTAGCTACGAGCAGTACTTC. The chain recombines TRBV11-2 with TRBJ2-7, with D possibly being TRBD2 (6 bases). Between the trimmed V and J ends, which lost 3 bases and 3 bases, there was a span of 9 bases. This CDR3 has 13 amino acids. The germline gives CDR1 SGHAT, CDR2 FQNNGV.

V usage is TRBV12-3 or TRBV12-4 and J usage is TRBJ1-2; 7 bases are shared with TRBD1. Unmatched junction bases numbered 6, after V lost 3 bases and J lost 8 bases. CDR3 length equals 13 residues. CDR3 residues: CASSFTGASGYTF. CDR3 DNA: TGTGCCAGCAGTTTCACAGGGGCATCCGGCTACACCTTC.

This chain links TRBV27 with TRBJ1-5; 8 nucleotides agree with TRBD1. CDR3 length: 17 amino acids. V was pared by 2 bases and J by 1 base, with 7 bases of the junction left unmatched. Per the germline V gene, CDR1 is MNHEY and CDR2 is SMNVEV (reference sequence). CDR3 region: CASSLISGGRSNQPQHF. DNA for the CDR3: TGTGCCAGCAGTTTAATATCAGGGGGCAGGAGCAATCAGCCCCAGCATTTT.

This clone occurred once. The chain carries TRBV7-9 and TRBJ1-1; TRBD1 aligns across 9 bases. The CDR3 runs to 16 residues. Trimming took 1 base from V and 3 from J; bases not matched to a gene: 6. Germline V gene lookup returns CDR1 SEHNR and CDR2 FQNEAQ (reference sequence). The CDR3 loop reads CASSLGYRGRYTEAFF. The CDR3 DNA follows: TGTGCCAGCAGCTTAGGGTACAGGGGGCGGTACACTGAAGCTTTCTTT.

V is TRBV6-5 and J is TRBJ2-1; weak D call: TRBD1 (6 bases). This CDR3 comprises 14 residues. Germline V CDR1 and CDR2: MNHEY, SVGAGI. V was trimmed by 6 bases and J by 7 bases, leaving 16 bases between them. CDR3 in amino acids: CASRGTRGGNEQFF. The CDR3 DNA reads as TGTGCCAGCAGAGGGACAAGGGGTGGGAATGAGCAGTTCTTC.

This clone was picked up one time. This chain connects TRBV29-1 to TRBJ2-5; 7 nucleotides align to TRBD1. V shed 4 bases, J shed 2 bases, and the junction held 4 bases outside the gene matches. CDR1 is SQVTM, CDR2 ANQGSEA, per germline. CDR3 length: 13 amino acids. The CDR3 here is CSVAGTDQETQYF. DNA of the CDR3: TGCAGCGTTGCGGGGACAGATCAAGAGACCCAGTACTTC.

V and J are TRBV24-1 and TRBJ2-2, with D maybe TRBD2 (5 bases). CDR3 length: 14 amino acids. Germline loops: CDR1 KGHDR, CDR2 SFDVKD. V gave up 9 bases and J gave up 2 bases, with 12 bases separating them. The CDR3 DNA reads TGTGCCACCCGGGCCGGACTTAACACCGGGGAGCTGTTTTTT. Its translation is CATRAGLNTGELFF.

V gene TRBV7-3 combines with J gene TRBJ1-1; the D gene is possibly TRBD1 (5 bases). Trimming removed 5 bases from V and 2 bases from J, with 12 bases in between. The CDR3 loop spans 14 amino acids. Germline values: CDR1 SGHTA, CDR2 FQGTGA. The CDR3 loop reads CASSHQGVNTEAFF. Here the CDR3 DNA reads TGTGCCAGCAGCCACCAAGGGGTTAACACTGAAGCTTTCTTT.

The chain links TRBV4-1 to TRBJ2-1; perhaps TRBD2 as D (5 bases). Trimming shortened V by 1 base and J by 4 bases, and 14 bases separated the two germline ends. CDR1 is MGHRA and CDR2 is YSYEKL in the germline V gene. This CDR3 spans 16 amino acids. The DNA for the CDR3 is TGCGCCAGCAGCCAAGTCGGCAGCGGTCCTTACAATGAGCAGTTCTTC. Its protein product is CASSQVGSGPYNEQFF.

This clone has a handful of counts. J is TRBJ1-1 and V is TRBV2, with a tentative D call TRBD1 (5 bases). V lost 4 bases and J lost 1, with 7 bases in between. Looked up from germline, CDR1 is SNHLY and CDR2 is FYNNEI. The CDR3 runs to 13 residues. The CDR3 DNA sequence: TGTGCCAGCAGTGGGACAACGAACACTGAAGCTTTCTTT. Encoded protein: CASSGTTNTEAFF.

The chain recombines TRBV24-1 with TRBJ2-5, with 10 bases lining up with TRBD2. V shed 3 bases and J 3 bases; nucleotides not matched to a gene: 9. Germline lookup yields CDR1 KGHDR and CDR2 SFDVKD. The CDR3 totals 17 residues. The CDR3 spells CATSDTLGTSVEETQYF. The CDR3 DNA follows: TGTGCCACCAGTGATACCCTGGGGACTAGCGTGGAAGAGACCCAGTACTTC.

V is TRBV19 and J is TRBJ2-7; no reliable D call. The V end lost 3 bases, the J end lost 3 bases, and 9 bases lay between the germline ends. The germline gives CDR1 LNHDA, CDR2 SQIVND (reference sequence). The CDR3 is 13 residues long. The CDR3 reads CASSIVMFYEQYF. The CDR3 DNA reads TGTGCCAGTAGTATTGTTATGTTCTACGAGCAGTACTTC.

The rearrangement links TRBV7-3 to TRBJ2-1; TRBD2 is a possible D gene (6 bases). There are 14 residues in the CDR3. Trimming took 5 bases from V and 3 from J, leaving 11 bases between them. From germline, CDR1 is SGHTA and CDR2 FQGTGA. CDR3 bases: TGTGCCAGCAGCCCGCGGACTAACTACAATGAGCAGTTCTTC. Translation: CASSPRTNYNEQFF. Drawing the rest from reference TRBV7-3 and TRBJ2-1, the complete variable domain is GAGVSQTPSNKVTEKGKYVELRCDPISGHTALYWYRQSLGQGPEFLIYFQGTGAADDSGLPNDRFFAVRPEGSVSTLKIQRTERGDSAVYLCASSPRTNYNEQFFGPGTRLTVL.

The rearrangement joins TRBV7-2 to TRBJ2-1; no clear D gene. The CDR3 length is 15 residues. The V gene's germline CDR1 is SGHTA and CDR2 FQGNSA. Between the trimmed V and J ends, which lost 1 base and 2 bases, there was a span of 9 bases. The CDR3 spells CASSLGANTYNEQFF. In DNA, the CDR3 is TGTGCCAGCAGCTTAGGGGCAAACACCTACAATGAGCAGTTCTTC.

The rearrangement joins TRBV2 to TRBJ2-1, with 9 bases that match TRBD2. The CDR3 covers 14 residues. V shed 7 bases, J shed 7 bases, and the junction held 8 bases outside the gene matches. Germline V CDR1 and CDR2: SNHLY, FYNNEI. CDR3 in amino acids: CASTSGLAWNEQFF. For the CDR3, the DNA is TGTGCCAGCACATCGGGACTAGCTTGGAATGAGCAGTTCTTC.

This chain connects TRBV2 to TRBJ2-2, with 9 nucleotides matching TRBD2. Germline trimming cut 6 bases from V and 2 bases from J; bases unmatched to any gene: 4. CDR1 is SNHLY and CDR2 is FYNNEI in the germline V gene. The CDR3 has 15 amino acids. In nucleotides, the CDR3 is TGTGCCAGCAGGGCCGGGACTAGCAACACCGGGGAGCTGTTTTTT. Translation: CASRAGTSNTGELFF.

The chain couples TRBV7-9 to TRBJ2-7, with D perhaps matching TRBD2 (6 bases). V was trimmed by 5 bases and J by 7 bases, leaving 15 bases between them. The germline CDR1 and CDR2 sequences are SEHNR and FQNEAQ (reference sequence). This CDR3 is 13 amino acids long. CDR3 nucleotides: TGTGCCAGCAGCGTCGGCGGGGTCCGGGAGCAGTACTTC. The encoded protein is CASSVGGVREQYF.

The chain recombines TRBV29-1 with TRBJ1-2; no firm D call. The V and J ends lost 7 bases and 5 bases respectively, with 11 bases between them. The length of the CDR3 is 11 residues. The germline V gene encodes CDR1 SQVTM and CDR2 ANQGSEA. CDR3 in DNA: TGCAGCGCCCGGGAGGTTTATGGCTACACCTTC. Amino acid sequence: CSAREVYGYTF.

The chain links TRBV14 to TRBJ2-7, with D tentatively TRBD2 (6 bases). Germline CDR1 reads SGHDN; CDR2 reads FVKESK. The CDR3 totals 16 residues. V lost 4 bases and J 6 bases, leaving 22 bases between the germline ends. The CDR3 DNA sequence: TGTGCCAGCAGCCCTCTCGCCGGGGGAATCCCTCGCGAGCAGTACTTC. It translates to CASSPLAGGIPREQYF.

This clone came up once. This chain uses TRBV18 with TRBJ2-7, with D perhaps matching TRBD1 (5 bases). The CDR3 contains 13 residues. Germline V gene lookup returns CDR1 KGHSH and CDR2 LQKENI. Between the trimmed V and J ends, which lost 2 bases and 4 bases, there was a span of 9 bases. CDR3 DNA sequence: TGTGCCAGCTCACCAGCGAAGGGGTACGAGCAGTACTTC. It translates to CASSPAKGYEQYF.